The clone carrying this TCR beta chain was picked up one time. Its antigen is still unknown. The source of the sample is a study of cytomegalovirus exposure and HLA in healthy donors. The PCR contained 60 Vbeta and 13 Jbeta primers. Assay: immunoSEQ multiplex PCR; the TCRdb copy retains only in-frame clones and omits some. Of about 150,000 clones in the sample, around 80% were seen once. General study findings and limits: Reports indicated that the classifier achieved high specificity and sensitivity in diagnosing cytomegalovirus status.

CDR3 length: 16 amino acids. CDR1 is SGHRS, CDR2 YFSETQ, per germline. V was cut by 0 bases and J by 1 base, with 13 bases left in between. The sample was PBMCs. The TCR comes from a woman aged 50 to 65 in good health and CMV-seropositive. J is TRBJ2-5 and V is TRBV5-1; TRBD1 might be the D (5 bases). The CDR3 sequence is CASSLGLTALQETQYF. The CDR3 region has the DNA TGCGCCAGCAGCTTGGGTTTGACAGCGCTCCAAGAGACCCAGTACTTC.